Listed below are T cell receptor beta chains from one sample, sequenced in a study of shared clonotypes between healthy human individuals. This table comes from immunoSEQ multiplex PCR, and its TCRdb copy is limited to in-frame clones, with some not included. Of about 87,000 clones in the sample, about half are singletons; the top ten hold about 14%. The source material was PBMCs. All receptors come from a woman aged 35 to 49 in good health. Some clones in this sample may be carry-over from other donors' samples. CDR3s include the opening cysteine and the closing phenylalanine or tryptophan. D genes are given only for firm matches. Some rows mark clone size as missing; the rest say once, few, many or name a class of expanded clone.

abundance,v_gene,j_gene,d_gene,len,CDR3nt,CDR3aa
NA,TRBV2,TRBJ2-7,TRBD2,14,TGTGCCAGCAGAGCCGTAGCGGGTCCCTACGAGCAGTACTTC,CASRAVAGPYEQYF
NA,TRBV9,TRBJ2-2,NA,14,TGTGCCAGCAGCGCCCGGACGGGGACCGGGGAGCTGTTTTTT,CASSARTGTGELFF
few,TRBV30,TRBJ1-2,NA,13,TGTGCCTGGAGTGGTGGTGGGGCCAGTCCAGCCTTCTTC,CAWSGGGASPAFF
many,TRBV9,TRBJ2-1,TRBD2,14,TGTGCCAGCCAGCCCAGCGGGAGGCGCAATGAGCAGTTCTTC,CASQPSGRRNEQFF
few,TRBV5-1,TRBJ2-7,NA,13,TGCGCCAGCAGCTTGGGACGACAGTACGAGCAGTACTTC,CASSLGRQYEQYF
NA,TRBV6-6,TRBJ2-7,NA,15,TGTGCCATCAGATGGGACTTTGCCGAGACCTACGAGCAGTACTTC,CAIRWDFAETYEQYF
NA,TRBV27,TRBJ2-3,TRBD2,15,TGTGCCAGCAGTCCAACTAGCGGGAGTCGGGGGGCGCAGTATTTT,CASSPTSGSRGAQYF
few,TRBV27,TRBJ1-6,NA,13,TGTGCCAGCAGTTACACACCGGGAGGGCCCCTCCACTTT,CASSYTPGGPLHF
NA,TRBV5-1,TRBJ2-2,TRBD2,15,TGCGCCAGCAGCTTAGTTACTAGCGGCCCCGGGGAGCTGTTTTTT,CASSLVTSGPGELFF
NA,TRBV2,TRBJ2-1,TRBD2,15,TGTGCCAGCAGTGAGCGAACTAGCGACGTCAATGAGCAGTTCTTC,CASSERTSDVNEQFF
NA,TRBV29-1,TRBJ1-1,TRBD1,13,TGCAGCGGGGGACAGACAATGAACACTGAAGCTTTCTTT,CSGGQTMNTEAFF
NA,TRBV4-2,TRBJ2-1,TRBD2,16,TGTGCCAGCAGCCTTACACCGGGACTAGCAAACAATGAGCAGTTCTTC,CASSLTPGLANNEQFF
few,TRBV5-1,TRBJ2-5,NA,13,TGCGCCAGCAGCGGAGGGGGCCCAGAGACCCAGTACTTC,CASSGGGPETQYF
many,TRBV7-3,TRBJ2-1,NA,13,TGTGCCAGCAGATTCCAGGGGTCCAGTGAGCAGTTCTTC,CASRFQGSSEQFF
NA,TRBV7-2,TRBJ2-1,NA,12,TGTGCCAGCAGCTTATTCGGCCGTGAGCAGTTCTTC,CASSLFGREQFF
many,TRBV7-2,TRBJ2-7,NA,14,TGTGCCAGCAGCTTAGCGTTGCCGAACTACGAGCAGTACTTC,CASSLALPNYEQYF
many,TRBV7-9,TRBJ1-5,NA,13,TGTGCCAGCAGCTCGTCGTCGGTCATGGCCCAGCATTTT,CASSSSSVMAQHF
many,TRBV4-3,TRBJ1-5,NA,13,TGCGCCAGCAGCCAAGATCGGGAACAGCCCCAGCATTTT,CASSQDREQPQHF
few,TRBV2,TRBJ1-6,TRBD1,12,TGTGCCAGCAGGGACAGGGTTTCACCCCTCCACTTT,CASRDRVSPLHF
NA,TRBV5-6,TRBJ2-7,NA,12,TGTGCCAGCAGCGTAGGGCGATACGAGCAGTACTTC,CASSVGRYEQYF
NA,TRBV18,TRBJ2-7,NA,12,TGTGCCAGCTCACCCAGGGGTTACGAGCAGTACTTC,CASSPRGYEQYF
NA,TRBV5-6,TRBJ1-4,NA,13,TGTGCCAGCAGCTTGATCGGAAATGAAAAACTGTTTTTT,CASSLIGNEKLFF
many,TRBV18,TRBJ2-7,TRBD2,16,TGTGCCAGCTCACCGAGTGGAGCGGGAGGTGCCTACGAGCAGTACTTC,CASSPSGAGGAYEQYF
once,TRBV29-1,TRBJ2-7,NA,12,TGCAGCGTTGATGGCCTAGCTGGTGAGCAGTACTTC,CSVDGLAGEQYF